One T cell receptor (delta chain) is described in this entry. Germline-derived CDR1 and CDR2 are GEAIGNYY and EKD. The J segment lost 0 bases and the V segment lost 2 bases, leaving 4 bases of the junction unmatched. CDR3 length: 17 amino acids. TCRdb re-called the reads through CATT. The sample shows about 2,300 delta-chain clones, about 6.3% of them seen only once. The entry originates in a study of gamma-delta chains in newborns, infants, children. This rearrangement joins TRDV2 to TRDJ2; 11 nucleotides align to TRDD3. Sequenced sample: blood. The sequence derives from a child who was a newborn, infant or young child, either healthy, febrile or measles-vaccinated (not recorded which). This chain's CDR3 is CACDKGLGDTLTAQLFF. In DNA form, the CDR3 reads TGTGCCTGTGACAAAGGACTGGGGGATACTTTGACAGCACAACTCTTCTTT.